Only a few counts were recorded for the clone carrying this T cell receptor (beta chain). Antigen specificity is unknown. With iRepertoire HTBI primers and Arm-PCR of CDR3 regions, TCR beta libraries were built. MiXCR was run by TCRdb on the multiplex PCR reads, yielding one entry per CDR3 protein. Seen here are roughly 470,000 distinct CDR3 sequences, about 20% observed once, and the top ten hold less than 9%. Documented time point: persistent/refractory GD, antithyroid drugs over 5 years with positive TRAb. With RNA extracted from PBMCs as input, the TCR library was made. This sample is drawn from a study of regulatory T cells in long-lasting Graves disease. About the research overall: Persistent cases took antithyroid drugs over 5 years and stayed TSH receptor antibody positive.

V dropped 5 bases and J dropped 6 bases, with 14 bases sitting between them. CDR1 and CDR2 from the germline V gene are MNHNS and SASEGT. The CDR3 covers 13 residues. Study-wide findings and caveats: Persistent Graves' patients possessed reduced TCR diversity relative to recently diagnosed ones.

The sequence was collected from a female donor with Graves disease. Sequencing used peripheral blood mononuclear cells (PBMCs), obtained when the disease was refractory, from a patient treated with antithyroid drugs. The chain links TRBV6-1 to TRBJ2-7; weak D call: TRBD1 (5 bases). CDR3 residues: CASSRGSGGEQYF. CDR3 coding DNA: TGTGCCAGCAGTAGGGGATCCGGTGGCGAGCAGTACTTC.